The 10 T cell receptor beta chains presented below share a single source sample, sequenced in a study of human T cells and chemical hapten exposure. This sample's time point: pre-sensitization, week 0. Treatment: therapeutic diphenylcyclopropenone sensitization with weekly scalp DPC. TCRdb recomputed calls from the RACE reads with MiXCR, one row per CDR3 protein. The sample holds roughly 38,000 distinct CDR3 sequences; 7.6% are singletons and the top ten take roughly 1.3%. The sequencing here drew on whole blood, taken in connection with sensitization to the hapten diphenylcyclopropenone (DPC). The source of these receptors is a woman in her forties or fifties with alopecia areata. Some clones in this sample may be carry-over from other donors' samples.

A few counts support this clonotype. The V and J genes are TRBV4-3 and TRBJ2-2, with D unclear. Trimming stripped 5 bases from V and 4 bases from J, with 8 bases between. CDR1 is LGHNA and CDR2 is YSLEER in the germline V gene. The CDR3 consists of 13 residues. CDR3 sequence (DNA): TGCGCCAGCAGCTCTACGGGCACCGGGGAGCTGTTTTTT. Encoded protein: CASSSTGTGELFF.

This clonotype has a count of ten or more. This chain connects TRBV7-9 to TRBJ1-4; 8 bases align to TRBD1. Per the germline V gene, CDR1 is SEHNR and CDR2 is FQNEAQ (reference sequence). Trimming removed 3 bases from V and 4 bases from J; junction bases left unmatched: 4. CDR3 length: 15 amino acids. CDR3 loop: CASSFWDRFNEKLFF. The CDR3 DNA sequence: TGTGCCAGCAGCTTCTGGGACAGGTTTAATGAAAAACTGTTTTTT.

The table lists this clonotype with many counts. The rearrangement links TRBV20-1 to TRBJ2-1, with TRBD1 as a possible D gene (5 bases). Deletions cut 0 bases from V and 4 bases from J, with 16 bases between. CDR1 and CDR2 from the germline V gene are DFQATT and SNEGSKA (reference sequence). CDR3 length: 16 amino acids. The CDR3 DNA follows: TGCAGTGCTAGAGAGATGGGCGGACACCTATACAATGAGCAGTTCTTC. This encodes CSAREMGGHLYNEQFF.

This clonotype was detected a few times. The chain carries TRBV7-3 and TRBJ1-6; D is unresolved. The CDR3 has 14 residues. In germline, CDR1 is SGHTA, CDR2 FQGTGA. Trimming took 4 bases from V and 8 from J, leaving 12 bases between them. The CDR3 DNA follows: TGTGCCAGCAGCTCTGCCTCTCATGATTCACCCCTCCACTTT. Translated: CASSSASHDSPLHF.

The chain combines TRBV18 with TRBJ1-5; D gene uncertain. Trimming left V 6 bases short and J 2 bases short, with 11 bases between. Per the germline V gene, CDR1 is KGHSH and CDR2 is LQKENI. The CDR3 has 14 amino acids. Here the CDR3 reads CASSLSGGNQPQHF. The CDR3 region has the DNA TGTGCCAGCTCGCTTTCGGGTGGCAATCAGCCCCAGCATTTT.

Ten or more counts support this clonotype. The chain has TRBV11-2 and TRBJ2-7; possible D gene TRBD2, 5 bases. The V end was cut by 9 bases, the J end by 7 bases, with 16 bases between. This CDR3 region has 12 residues. Germline CDR1 SGHAT, CDR2 FQNNGV. In DNA, the CDR3 is TGTGCCAGTGAACCAGCCCCGGGGGAGCAGTACTTC. Translated: CASEPAPGEQYF.

This clonotype appeared many times. CDR3 DNA: TGCAGCGTTCTCACCCTACTGAACACTGAAGCTTTCTTT. It codes for CSVLTLLNTEAFF. V usage is TRBV29-1 and J usage is TRBJ1-1; no firm D call. Trimming took 5 bases from V and 0 from J, leaving 10 bases between them. This CDR3 has 13 amino acids. Per germline, CDR1 SQVTM and CDR2 ANQGSEA.

A few counts support this clonotype. J is TRBJ2-4 and V is TRBV29-1; TRBD1 matches at 9 bases. The length of the CDR3 is 15 residues. J lost 7 bases, V lost 3 bases, and 10 bases had no gene match. Germline V gene data show CDR1 as SQVTM and CDR2 as ANQGSEA. CDR3 DNA: TGCAGCGTTGACGTGGGGACAGGGACAGCCAACATTCAGTACTTC. It is translated as CSVDVGTGTANIQYF. The full variable domain, with the rest looked up from reference TRBV29-1 and TRBJ2-4, is SAVISQKPSRDICQRGTSLTIQCQVDSQVTMMFWYRQQPGQSLTLIATANQGSEATYESGFVIDKFPISRPNLTFSTLTVSNMSPEDSSIYLCSVDVGTGTANIQYFGAGTRLSVL.

This clonotype was found many times. This sequence joins TRBV25-1 and TRBJ2-3; D possibly corresponds to TRBD2 (6 bases). The CDR3 is made up of 14 amino acids. Deletions cut 7 bases from V and 2 bases from J, with 13 bases between. Germline V lookup: CDR1 MGHDK, CDR2 SYGVNS. The CDR3 region is CASNRAGPTDTQYF. The CDR3, as DNA: TGTGCCAGCAATCGCGCGGGACCCACAGATACGCAGTATTTT.

This chain connects TRBV6-1 to TRBJ2-7; possible D gene TRBD1, 6 bases. CDR1 and CDR2 (germline): MNHNS, SASEGT. Trimming took off 1 base at V and 9 bases at J, with 7 bases between the two ends. The CDR3 is 11 amino acids. This CDR3 reads CASSEGTVQYF. For the CDR3, the DNA is TGTGCCAGCAGTGAAGGGACAGTGCAGTACTTC.